This TCR beta chain was recovered during a study of technical replicates of blood from a few donors. The assay was immunoSEQ multiplex PCR, and TCRdb's table has in-frame clones only and misses some. The sample carries about 70,000 clones, roughly 94% recorded once. CDR1 and CDR2 from the germline V gene are MGHDK and SYGVNS. V dropped 5 bases and J dropped 10; count of bases not matched to a gene: 4. The CDR3 is made up of 12 amino acids. This TCR came from a human donor in good health. The rearrangement links TRBV25-1 to TRBJ2-4, with 8 bases aligning to TRBD1. The sequenced material came from T cells isolated from PBMCs. For the CDR3, the DNA is TGTGCCAGCAGTTGGACAGGGAGGATTCAGTACTTC. Its translation: CASSWTGRIQYF.